What follows are 3 T cell receptor beta chains derived from one specimen sequenced in a study of vaccination effects on CD4 cells after COVID-19. ViraFEST used viral peptide pools to expand antigen-specific CD4+ T cells before sequencing. With 9 to 11 days of culture completed, CD4+ T cells were isolated. Vaccinated recipients, who were negative for nucleocapsid antibodies, had no history of SARS-CoV-2 infection. Measured with immunoSEQ multiplex PCR; TCRdb has only the in-frame clones, and not every one. The top ten clones hold 10% to 15% of a sample with some 68,000 clones, under 90% of them seen once. The antigens of these receptors remain unknown. The source material was CD4+ T cells from PBMCs cultured with SARS-CoV-2 spike peptides, sampled before COVID-19 vaccination. The receptors stem from a human donor who received a COVID-19 vaccine.

The rearrangement links TRBV18 to TRBJ2-5, with D possibly being TRBD1 (7 bases). This CDR3 is 15 amino acids long. Germline V gene lookup returns CDR1 KGHSH and CDR2 LQKENI. V was shortened by 4 bases and J by 4 bases, with 16 bases between the two germline ends. The CDR3 coding sequence is TGTGCCAGCTCACGGTCCGGGCAGGGGGGAGAGACCCAGTACTTC. It codes for CASSRSGQGGETQYF.

V and J are TRBV7-2 and TRBJ1-2; D perhaps matches TRBD1 (6 bases). V shed 0 bases and J shed 4 bases, with 15 bases lying between them. Germline CDR1 reads SGHTA; CDR2 reads FQGNSA. CDR3 length: 16 residues. In nucleotides, the CDR3 is TGTGCCAGCAGCTTAGCCTCACGAGGGGGGCTCTATGGCTACACCTTC. Translating it yields CASSLASRGGLYGYTF.

V and J are TRBV25-1 and TRBJ2-5; possible D gene TRBD2, 6 bases. Germline lookup yields CDR1 MGHDK and CDR2 SYGVNS. CDR3 size: 14 residues. V gave up 1 base and J gave up 4 bases, with 10 bases separating them. The CDR3: CASSELRGGETQYF. Written as DNA, the CDR3 is TGTGCCAGCAGTGAATTAAGGGGAGGAGAGACCCAGTACTTC.